Listed here are 20 T cell receptor beta chains from one sample, sequenced in a study of Ad26.COV2.S vaccination and SARS-CoV-2 variants. Libraries were prepared by immunoSEQ multiplex PCR; TCRdb keeps only in-frame clonotypes and omits some of them. Of about 400,000 clones in the sample, about nine tenths were seen once. The treatment: some 20 received Ad26.COV2.S at low or high dose, single or two shots; about 5 received placebo; per-sample allocation not given. Day 63 after the first vaccine or placebo injection was the time point for sampling. The material sequenced was peripheral blood, taken in a trial of Ad26.COV2.S vaccine versus placebo. The receptors stem from a person between 18 and 59 years old who received the Ad26.COV2.S COVID-19 vaccine or a placebo.

This clone was seen only once. The chain couples TRBV15 to TRBJ2-3; possible D gene TRBD2, 7 bases. The CDR3 consists of 16 residues. The V end lost 1 base, the J end lost 2 bases, and 13 bases lay between the germline ends. Germline V CDR1 and CDR2: LNHNV, YYDKDF (reference sequence). CDR3 DNA sequence: TGTGCCACCAGCAGAGTCGGGGCGGGGGCCACAGATACGCAGTATTTT. It encodes CATSRVGAGATDTQYF.

The genes are TRBV7-2 and TRBJ2-3, with TRBD2 identical over 11 bases. The CDR3 has 17 residues. Trimming at V came to 1 base and at J to 4 bases, leaving 7 bases not matched to a gene. Germline V gives CDR1 SGHTA, CDR2 FQGNSA. The CDR3 nucleotides are TGTGCCAGCAGCTTAGAACTAGCGGGAGCTTTATCAGATACGCAGTATTTT. As protein: CASSLELAGALSDTQYF.

V is TRBV24-1 and J is TRBJ2-3; the match to TRBD1 covers 8 bases. Germline V CDR1 and CDR2: KGHDR, SFDVKD. The J segment lost 5 bases and the V segment lost 7 bases, leaving 4 bases of the junction unmatched. The CDR3 contains 13 residues. CDR3 sequence (DNA): TGTGCCACCAGGCGTACAGGGGGAGATACGCAGTATTTT. Its protein product is CATRRTGGDTQYF.

Concerning this clone itself: The sample carries other DNA sequences with the same CDR3. V is TRBV19 and J is TRBJ1-1; D perhaps matches TRBD1 (6 bases). V dropped 1 base and J dropped 5 bases, with 8 bases sitting between them. This CDR3 has 13 residues. CDR1 and CDR2 from the germline V gene are LNHDA and SQIVND (reference sequence). The CDR3 sequence is CASSIGGGTEAFF. As DNA, the CDR3 is TGTGCCAGTAGTATAGGAGGGGGTACTGAAGCTTTCTTT.

V usage is TRBV10-3 and J usage is TRBJ2-2; tentative D call: TRBD1 (6 bases). The CDR3 totals 14 residues. The germline V gene encodes CDR1 ENHRY and CDR2 SYGVKD. The V gene lost 8 bases and the J gene lost 1 base, with 11 bases spanning the gap. The CDR3 loop is CAIRRGGNTGELFF. The CDR3 region has the DNA TGTGCCATCCGCCGAGGGGGGAACACCGGGGAGCTGTTTTTT.

With regard to this clone: Other DNA sequences from this sample encode an identical CDR3 as well. The CDR3 reads CAISGQGPNYGYTF. The CDR3 DNA is TGTGCCATCAGTGGACAGGGGCCTAACTATGGCTACACCTTC. The chain links TRBV10-3 to TRBJ1-2; 8 nucleotides match TRBD1. The CDR3 consists of 14 residues. Germline V gene sequence: CDR1 ENHRY, CDR2 SYGVKD. The V and J ends lost 4 bases and 0 bases, in that order; junction bases with no gene match: 1.

This clone has a single count. The chain combines TRBV14 with TRBJ1-6; no definite D call. The length of the CDR3 is 14 residues. CDR1 is SGHDN and CDR2 is FVKESK in the germline V gene. V lost 1 base and J lost 7, with 8 bases in between. CDR3 nucleotides: TGTGCCAGCAGCCAAGCAGGTTTAAATTCACCCCTCCACTTT. It translates to CASSQAGLNSPLHF.

The chain employs TRBV19 and TRBJ2-3; 7 bases map to TRBD1. CDR3 length: 14 amino acids. The germline V gene has CDR1 LNHDA and CDR2 SQIVND (reference sequence). J was trimmed by 2 bases and V by 7 bases; bases with no gene match: 6. CDR3 nucleotide sequence: TGTGCCAGTAAGGACAGGACATACACAGATACGCAGTATTTT. Amino acid sequence: CASKDRTYTDTQYF. The full variable domain, rest sourced from reference TRBV19 and TRBJ2-3, is DGGITQSPKYLFRKEGQNVTLSCEQNLNHDAMYWYRQDPGQGLRLIYYSQIVNDFQKGDIAEGYSVSREKKESFPLTVTSAQKNPTAFYLCASKDRTYTDTQYFGPGTRLTVL.

This sequence joins TRBV21-1 and TRBJ2-2; the table gives TRBD1 as D, unverified against the DNA. TRBV21-1 is a pseudogene. This CDR3 comprises 13 residues. This CDR3 is CAALRGNTGELFF. CDR3 nucleotides: TGTGCCGCCCTTAGGGGGAACACCGGGGAGCTGTTTTTT.

The V and J genes are TRBV6-2 or TRBV6-3 and TRBJ2-7; the match to TRBD2 covers 8 bases. Germline V lookup: CDR1 MNHEY, CDR2 SVGEGT. With V trimmed by 0 bases and J by 2 bases, 9 bases remained unmatched. CDR3 size: 17 residues. DNA of the CDR3: TGTGCCAGCAGTTACTCGCCTAGCGGGTTAGGGACCTACGAGCAGTACTTC. It translates to CASSYSPSGLGTYEQYF.

The chain recombines TRBV3-1 (or the pseudogene TRBV3-2) with TRBJ2-2; D possibly corresponds to TRBD1 (6 bases). In germline, CDR1 is LGHDT, CDR2 YNNKEL (reference sequence). Deletions cut 4 bases from V and 1 base from J, with 16 bases between. This CDR3 contains 17 residues. CDR3 in amino acids: CASSPYRDTWNTGELFF. The CDR3 DNA follows: TGTGCCAGCAGCCCTTACCGGGACACCTGGAACACCGGGGAGCTGTTTTTT.

The chain employs TRBV28 and TRBJ1-6; 7 nucleotides line up with TRBD1. Germline CDR1 MDHEN, CDR2 SYDVKM. The CDR3 is 15 amino acids. Trimming cost V 7 bases and J 5 bases; bases outside gene matches: 8. This chain's CDR3 is CASNPPTGNNSPLHF. In nucleotides, the CDR3 is TGTGCCAGCAATCCTCCGACAGGGAATAATTCACCCCTCCACTTT.

V is TRBV11-3 and J is TRBJ2-7; 10 bases match TRBD2. Germline assignment: CDR1 SGHNT and CDR2 YENEEA. With V trimmed by 6 bases and J by 5 bases, 22 bases remained unmatched. This CDR3 has 19 residues. Here the CDR3 reads CASRHRTSGPSLLSDEQYF. The CDR3 nucleotides are TGTGCCAGCAGGCACAGGACTAGCGGCCCCTCACTATTATCGGACGAGCAGTACTTC.

V usage is TRBV30 and J usage is TRBJ2-6; no definite D call. V gave up 4 bases and J gave up 5 bases, with 12 bases separating them. Germline V CDR1 and CDR2: GTSNPN, SVGIG (reference sequence). The length of the CDR3 is 14 residues. The CDR3 DNA is TGTGCCTGGACCCCGCTCCGGCGGGCCAACGTCCTGACTTTC. Protein sequence: CAWTPLRRANVLTF. Full variable domain (outside the CDR3, taken from reference TRBV30 and TRBJ2-6): SQTIHQWPATLVQPVGSPLSLECTVEGTSNPNLYWYRQAAGRGLQLLFYSVGIGQISSEVPQNLSASRPQDRQFILSSKKLLLSDSGFYLCAWTPLRRANVLTFGAGSRLTVL.

The chain is built from TRBV27 and TRBJ2-1, with D possibly being TRBD1 (5 bases). Trimming shortened V by 6 bases and J by 0 bases, and 18 bases separated the two germline ends. CDR1 is MNHEY and CDR2 is SMNVEV in the germline V gene (reference sequence). The length of the CDR3 is 17 residues. This CDR3 reads CASSLPGHHSSYNEQFF. In nucleotides, the CDR3 is TGTGCCAGCAGCCTACCCGGACACCACAGCTCCTACAATGAGCAGTTCTTC.

For the CDR3, the DNA is TGTGCCACCAGTGATTCCGGCCCGGGAGAGACCCAGTACTTC. This gives the protein CATSDSGPGETQYF. The chain carries TRBV24-1 and TRBJ2-5; no firm D call. V was shortened by 2 bases and J by 4 bases, with 10 bases between the two germline ends. CDR1 is KGHDR and CDR2 is SFDVKD in the germline V gene. The CDR3 is 14 amino acids.

This chain joins TRBV7-2 and TRBJ1-2; 9 bases are a match to TRBD1. This CDR3 comprises 14 residues. CDR1 is SGHTA, CDR2 FQGNSA, per germline. After removal of 5 bases from V and 8 bases from J, the junction contained 9 bases not matched to a gene. As DNA, the CDR3 is TGTGCCAGCAGCCCCGGGACAGGGCCTGGGGGCTACACCTTC. Protein sequence: CASSPGTGPGGYTF. The full variable domain, with the rest looked up from reference TRBV7-2 and TRBJ1-2, is GAGVSQSPSNKVTEKGKDVELRCDPISGHTALYWYRQSLGQGLEFLIYFQGNSAPDKSGLPSDRFSAERTGGSVSTLTIQRTQQEDSAVYLCASSPGTGPGGYTFGSGTRLTVV.

V usage is TRBV4-2 and J usage is TRBJ1-5; D uncertain. Trimming cost V 4 bases and J 2 bases, with 9 bases left between them. CDR3 length: 14 residues. Germline CDR1 LGHNA, CDR2 YNFKEQ. CDR3: CASSPRSGNQPQHF. The CDR3 region has the DNA TGTGCCAGCAGCCCCCGCAGCGGCAATCAGCCCCAGCATTTT.

This chain joins TRBV6-5 and TRBJ2-3; 13 bases are a match to TRBD2. The CDR3 is 15 residues long. Trimming took 5 bases from V and 6 from J; bases not matched to a gene: 5. Germline lookup yields CDR1 MNHEY and CDR2 SVGAGI. CDR3 in amino acids: CASSRTSGSWDTQYF. The CDR3 bases are TGTGCCAGCAGTCGGACTAGCGGGAGTTGGGATACGCAGTATTTT.

The J gene is TRBJ2-5, the V gene TRBV7-6, with D perhaps matching TRBD2 (5 bases). The CDR3 loop spans 13 amino acids. Trimming shortened V by 5 bases and J by 1 base, and 8 bases separated the two germline ends. Looked up from germline, CDR1 is SGHVS and CDR2 is FNYEAQ. The CDR3 bases are TGTGCCAGCAGCCCCGGGGTCCAAGAGACCCAGTACTTC. Its protein is CASSPGVQETQYF.